A single sample gave rise to the 22 T cell receptor beta chains below, sequenced in a study of shared clonotypes between healthy human individuals. Measured with immunoSEQ multiplex PCR; TCRdb has only the in-frame clones, and not every one. Of just under 350,000 clones in the sample, around 67% were seen once. The specimen sequenced was memory CD4+ T cells sorted from blood. Subset given: CD45RA-negative fraction. These receptors all stem from a man younger than 45 in good health.

This clone has more than one count but fewer than ten. The CDR3 DNA sequence: TGTGCCAGCAGCTGGGGCTGGGGTAGCATGAACACTGAAGCTTTCTTT. Translating it yields CASSWGWGSMNTEAFF. The J gene is TRBJ1-1, the V gene TRBV5-5; the D gene is possibly TRBD1 (5 bases). The germline V gene encodes CDR1 SGHKS and CDR2 YYEKEE (reference sequence). Trimming shortened V by 3 bases and J by 0 bases, and 15 bases separated the two germline ends. The CDR3 sequence is 16 residues long.

The CDR3 is CASSEAAGLAGDEQFF. In DNA, the CDR3 is TGTGCCAGCAGTGAAGCTGCGGGACTAGCGGGAGATGAGCAGTTCTTC. The V gene is TRBV6-1, the J gene TRBJ2-1; 14 nucleotides match TRBD2. Losses at the gene ends were 0 bases for V and 8 bases for J; bases not matched to a gene: 3. From germline, CDR1 is MNHNS and CDR2 SASEGT. This CDR3 has 16 residues.

The CDR3 loop reads CASSPRLAGFSYEQYF. CDR3 coding DNA: TGTGCCAGCAGCCCCCGGCTAGCGGGGTTCTCCTACGAGCAGTACTTC. The chain carries TRBV7-6 and TRBJ2-7; 9 nucleotides align to TRBD2. The trim removed 5 bases at V and 0 bases at J, leaving 8 bases unmatched. Germline CDR1 SGHVS, CDR2 FNYEAQ. CDR3 length equals 16 residues.

V is TRBV11-2 and J is TRBJ2-3; D may be TRBD2 (6 bases). V gave up 5 bases and J gave up 5 bases, with 17 bases separating them. The length of the CDR3 is 15 residues. CDR1 SGHAT and CDR2 FQNNGV come from the germline V gene. The CDR3 loop reads CASSPFGGAVDTQYF. CDR3 DNA: TGTGCCAGCAGCCCCTTCGGGGGAGCGGTAGATACGCAGTATTTT.

This chain joins TRBV7-2 and TRBJ2-7; 7 positions agree with TRBD1. V lost 6 bases and J lost 1; bases outside the gene matches: 6. CDR1 and CDR2 (germline): SGHTA, FQGNSA. This CDR3 has 14 residues. The CDR3 protein is CASSLDRRSYEQYF. The CDR3 DNA is TGTGCCAGCAGTTTGGACAGGCGATCCTACGAGCAGTACTTC.

The rearrangement links TRBV6-6 to TRBJ2-3; possibly TRBD2 for D (5 bases). V was cut by 10 bases and J by 3 bases, with 17 bases left in between. The CDR3 extends over 14 amino acids. Germline-derived CDR1 and CDR2 are MNHNY and SVGAGI (reference sequence). The CDR3 protein is CAIRAAPRTDTQYF. In DNA, the CDR3 is TGTGCCATCAGAGCGGCCCCGAGGACAGATACGCAGTATTTT.

J is TRBJ1-4 and V is TRBV4-3; no definite D call. CDR1 LGHNA and CDR2 YSLEER come from the germline V gene. The V and J ends lost 1 base and 6 bases respectively, with 6 bases between them. This CDR3 contains 13 residues. CDR3 DNA sequence: TGCGCCAGCAGCCAAGCCCAAGATGAAAAACTGTTTTTT. This encodes CASSQAQDEKLFF.

The chain joins TRBV30 to TRBJ2-6; tentative D call: TRBD1 (6 bases). CDR1 is GTSNPN and CDR2 is SVGIG in the germline V gene (reference sequence). The CDR3 is made up of 15 amino acids. V lost 3 bases to trimming and J lost 4 bases, with 13 bases between them. CDR3 sequence reads: CAWSNQGTGANVLTF. For the CDR3, the DNA is TGTGCCTGGAGCAATCAGGGGACGGGGGCCAACGTCCTGACTTTC.

The chain is built from TRBV27 and TRBJ2-7; TRBD1 aligns across 10 bases. Germline values: CDR1 MNHEY, CDR2 SMNVEV (reference sequence). V trimming: 5 bases; J trimming: 3 bases; junction bases outside the gene matches: 4. This CDR3 has 14 residues. The CDR3 here is CASSPGTGDYEQYF. DNA of the CDR3: TGTGCCAGCAGTCCCGGGACAGGGGACTACGAGCAGTACTTC.

The V gene is TRBV4-3, the J gene TRBJ2-7; D gene uncertain. Germline CDR1 is LGHNA and CDR2 is YSLEER. This CDR3 has 13 residues. The ends were cut back, 0 bases at V and 3 bases at J, with 6 bases in the middle. In nucleotides, the CDR3 is TGCGCCAGCAGCCAAGACAGATACTACGAGCAGTACTTC. It encodes CASSQDRYYEQYF.

The chain has TRBV2 and TRBJ1-1; D unresolved. CDR1 and CDR2 (germline): SNHLY, FYNNEI. V was pared by 6 bases and J by 8 bases, with 13 bases between. The CDR3 sequence is 12 residues long. CDR3 region: CASRGATSEAFF. DNA for the CDR3: TGTGCCAGCAGAGGAGCTACCTCCGAAGCTTTCTTT.

The chain is built from TRBV6-1 and TRBJ2-5; D is tentatively TRBD1 or TRBD2 (5 bases each). The germline V and J ends were trimmed by 3 bases and 6 bases, with 11 bases remaining between them. This CDR3 has 13 amino acids. Germline-derived CDR1 and CDR2 are MNHNS and SASEGT. Written as DNA, the CDR3 is TGTGCCAGCAGTGAGGGACGTTCGCAGACCCAGTACTTC. This encodes CASSEGRSQTQYF.

This rearrangement joins TRBV18 to TRBJ1-4; D ambiguous. The CDR3 consists of 17 residues. V was shortened by 3 bases and J by 1 base, with 15 bases between the two germline ends. Germline CDR1 is KGHSH and CDR2 is LQKENI. CDR3 DNA: TGTGCCAGCTCACCCATCCGAGCTGCTGGAACTAATGAAAAACTGTTTTTT. Translating gives CASSPIRAAGTNEKLFF.

This clone was recorded a few times. The rearrangement links TRBV7-9 to TRBJ1-1, with a possible D match to TRBD1 (6 bases). Trimming removed 1 base at V and 0 bases at J, with 18 bases between. The CDR3 contains 18 residues. Germline-derived CDR1 and CDR2 are SEHNR and FQNEAQ (reference sequence). CDR3 nucleotides: TGTGCCAGCAGCTTAGAAGGCAGGGGTCCTCTCATGAACACTGAAGCTTTCTTT. This codes for CASSLEGRGPLMNTEAFF.

This clone was found once. The genes are TRBV19 and TRBJ2-1; 7 positions agree with TRBD1. J gave up 0 bases and V 7 bases, and 3 bases lay outside the gene matches. CDR3 length: 14 amino acids. The germline V gene encodes CDR1 LNHDA and CDR2 SQIVND (reference sequence). In nucleotides, the CDR3 is TGTGCCAGTAACCGGGACAGCTCCTACAATGAGCAGTTCTTC. Its translation: CASNRDSSYNEQFF.

The V and J genes are TRBV18 and TRBJ1-3; D ambiguous. V lost 6 bases and J 0 bases, leaving 12 bases between the germline ends. Germline CDR1 is KGHSH and CDR2 is LQKENI. This CDR3 has 15 residues. CDR3 protein: CASSLSPSSGNTIYF. The CDR3 bases are TGTGCCAGCTCTTTGAGTCCCAGCTCTGGAAACACCATATATTTT.

This rearrangement joins TRBV5-1 to TRBJ2-7; D unresolved. CDR3 length: 13 amino acids. CDR1 is SGHRS, CDR2 YFSETQ, per germline. V was shortened by 4 bases and J by 3 bases, with 11 bases between the two germline ends. The CDR3 DNA sequence: TGCGCCAGCAGCCCTTCCTCGGGCTACGAGCAGTACTTC. Amino acids: CASSPSSGYEQYF.

The chain links TRBV27 to TRBJ2-7; 9 nucleotides align to TRBD1. The germline V gene encodes CDR1 MNHEY and CDR2 SMNVEV (reference sequence). V lost 3 bases and J lost 4; bases outside the gene matches: 7. This CDR3 region has 15 residues. The DNA of the CDR3 is TGTGCCAGCAGTTTGTTGGGACAGGGACGTTACGAGCAGTACTTC. This codes for CASSLLGQGRYEQYF.

This clone has only one observation. This CDR3 reads CASSSMLRSFGYRANVLTF. In nucleotides, the CDR3 is TGTGCCAGCAGTTCCATGCTGAGGAGCTTTGGTTATCGGGCCAACGTCCTGACTTTC. The J gene is TRBJ2-6, the V gene TRBV27; D call uncertain. The CDR3 contains 19 residues. The V gene lost 4 bases and the J gene lost 5 bases, with 24 bases spanning the gap. Looked up from germline, CDR1 is MNHEY and CDR2 is SMNVEV (reference sequence). Full variable domain (missing parts from reference TRBV27 and TRBJ2-6): EAQVTQNPRYLITVTGKKLTVTCSQNMNHEYMSWYRQDPGLGLRQIYYSMNVEVTDKGDVPEGYKVSRKEKRNFPLILESPSPNQTSLYFCASSSMLRSFGYRANVLTFGAGSRLTVL.

In regard to this clone: This same CDR3 is encoded by further DNA sequences in the sample. This chain joins TRBV9 and TRBJ2-3; tentatively, D is TRBD2 (5 bases). V dropped 0 bases and J dropped 2 bases, with 10 bases sitting between them. CDR1 is SGDLS and CDR2 is YYNGEE in the germline V gene. The CDR3 length is 15 residues. The CDR3 region has the DNA TGTGCCAGCAGCGTAGTGGGCGGGCCCACAGATACGCAGTATTTT. As protein: CASSVVGGPTDTQYF.

This clone has a handful of counts. The chain recombines TRBV6-1 with TRBJ2-7; 12 bases agree with TRBD2. With V trimmed by 8 bases and J by 4 bases, 3 bases remained unmatched. The CDR3 has 13 residues. From germline, CDR1 is MNHNS and CDR2 SASEGT. The CDR3 nucleotides are TGTGCCAGCGGACTAGCGGGATCATACGAGCAGTACTTC. Translated, it gives CASGLAGSYEQYF.

The chain recombines TRBV25-1 with TRBJ2-6; 7 bases match TRBD1. The CDR3 is 17 amino acids. The junction had 8 bases not matched to a gene; V was cut back by 6 bases and J by 0 bases. Germline CDR1 reads MGHDK; CDR2 reads SYGVNS. The CDR3 DNA is TGTGCCAGCAGGGGGGAACAGGGGAGCTCTGGGGCCAACGTCCTGACTTTC. Protein product: CASRGEQGSSGANVLTF.